The 2 T cell receptor beta chains below come from one sample, sequenced in a study of blood T cell repertoires in COVID-19. Repertoires were generated with immunoSEQ multiplex PCR, while TCRdb's copy carries only in-frame clones and drops some. The data contain about 130,000 clones, about 85% of them singletons. Sequences were obtained from peripheral blood. The receptors were gathered from a woman aged 80 or over with acute or convalescent COVID-19.

The gene calls are TRBV9 and TRBJ1-1; no firm D call. This CDR3 has 15 amino acids. V lost 0 bases and J 1 base, leaving 10 bases between the germline ends. Germline V gene data show CDR1 as SGDLS and CDR2 as YYNGEE. The CDR3 nucleotides are TGTGCCAGCAGCGTAGGTGGGCCCTCGAACACTGAAGCTTTCTTT. Residues: CASSVGGPSNTEAFF.

The V call is TRBV6-1, the J call TRBJ1-4; 9 positions match TRBD1. This CDR3 is 16 amino acids long. After removal of 4 bases from V and 8 bases from J, the junction contained 11 bases not matched to a gene. CDR1 and CDR2 (germline): MNHNS, SASEGT. The CDR3 loop is CASSASTGGAEEKLFF. The DNA for the CDR3 is TGTGCCAGCAGTGCATCCACAGGGGGCGCAGAGGAAAAACTGTTTTTT.